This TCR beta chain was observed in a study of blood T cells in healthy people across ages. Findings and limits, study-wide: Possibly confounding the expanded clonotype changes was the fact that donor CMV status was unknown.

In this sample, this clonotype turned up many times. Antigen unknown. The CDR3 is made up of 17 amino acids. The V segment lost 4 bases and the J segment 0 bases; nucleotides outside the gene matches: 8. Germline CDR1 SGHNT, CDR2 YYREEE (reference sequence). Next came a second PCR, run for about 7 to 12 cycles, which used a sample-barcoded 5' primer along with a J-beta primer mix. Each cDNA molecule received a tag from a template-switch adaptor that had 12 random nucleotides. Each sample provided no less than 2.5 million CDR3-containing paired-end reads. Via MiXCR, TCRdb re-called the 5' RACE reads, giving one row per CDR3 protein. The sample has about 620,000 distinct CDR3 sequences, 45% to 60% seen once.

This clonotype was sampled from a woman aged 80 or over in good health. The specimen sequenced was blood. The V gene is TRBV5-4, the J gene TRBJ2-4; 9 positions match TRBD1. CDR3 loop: CASSDRGTLLAKNIQYF. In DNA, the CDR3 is TGTGCCAGCAGCGACAGGGGGACCCTTCTAGCCAAAAACATTCAGTACTTC.